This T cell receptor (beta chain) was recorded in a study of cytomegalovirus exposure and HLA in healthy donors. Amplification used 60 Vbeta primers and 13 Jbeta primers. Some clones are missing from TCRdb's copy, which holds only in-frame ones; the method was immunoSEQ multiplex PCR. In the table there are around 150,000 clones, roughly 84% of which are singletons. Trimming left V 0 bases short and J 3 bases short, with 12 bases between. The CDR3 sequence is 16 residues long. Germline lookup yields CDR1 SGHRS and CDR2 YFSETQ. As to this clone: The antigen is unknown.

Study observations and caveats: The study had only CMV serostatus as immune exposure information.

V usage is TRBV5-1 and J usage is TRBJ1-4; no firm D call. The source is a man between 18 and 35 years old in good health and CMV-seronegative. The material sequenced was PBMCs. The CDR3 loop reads CASSLGQASANEKLFF. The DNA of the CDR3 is TGCGCCAGCAGCTTGGGGCAGGCGTCGGCTAATGAAAAACTGTTTTTT.